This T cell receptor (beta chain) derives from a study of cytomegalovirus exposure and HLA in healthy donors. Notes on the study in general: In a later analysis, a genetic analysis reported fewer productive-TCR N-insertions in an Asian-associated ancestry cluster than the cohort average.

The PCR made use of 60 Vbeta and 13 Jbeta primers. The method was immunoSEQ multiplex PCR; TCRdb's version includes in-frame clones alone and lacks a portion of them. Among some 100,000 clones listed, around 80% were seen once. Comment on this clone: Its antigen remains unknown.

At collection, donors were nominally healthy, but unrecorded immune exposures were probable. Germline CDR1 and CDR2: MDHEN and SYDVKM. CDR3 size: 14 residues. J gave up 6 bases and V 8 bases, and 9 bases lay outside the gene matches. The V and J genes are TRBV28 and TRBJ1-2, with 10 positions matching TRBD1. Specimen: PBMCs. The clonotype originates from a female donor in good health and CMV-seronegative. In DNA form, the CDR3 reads TGTGCCAGCGGAACAACCGGGACAGGGGATGGCTACACCTTC. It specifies CASGTTGTGDGYTF.